These 26 T cell receptor beta chains were all obtained from the same sample, sequenced in a study of molecular identifiers for immune sequencing clone quantification. Using its own MiXCR run on the PCR reads, TCRdb lists one record per CDR3 protein. This table has 460,000 or so distinct CDR3 sequences, 20% to 25% appearing once. Sequences were obtained from naive CD8+ T cells from blood, with Jurkat cell RNA spiked in. The sample's subset: FACS-sorted CD8+CD4-CCR7+CD45RA+ naive T cells. The receptors here all came from a human donor in good health. Some libraries in this study had Jurkat cell RNA spiked in.

Only a few counts were recorded for this clonotype. The rearrangement joins TRBV9 to TRBJ2-1; the match to TRBD2 covers 7 bases. The CDR3 is 15 residues long. V shed 2 bases, J shed 7 bases, and the junction held 9 bases outside the gene matches. The V gene's germline CDR1 is SGDLS and CDR2 YYNGEE. In DNA form, the CDR3 reads TGTGCCAGCAGCGTGATGGGGAGGGAGGGGAATGAGCAGTTCTTC. It translates to CASSVMGREGNEQFF.

This clonotype was found a few times. This chain links TRBV12-3 or TRBV12-4 with TRBJ1-1; weak D call: TRBD1 (6 bases). V lost 7 bases and J lost 4, with 13 bases in between. This CDR3 has 13 amino acids. Here the CDR3 DNA reads TGTGCCAGCACCCCAGGGGCCATCACTGAAGCTTTCTTT. Translating it yields CASTPGAITEAFF.

The chain joins TRBV5-1 to TRBJ2-7, with 11 bases matching TRBD1. J lost 6 bases, V lost 3 bases, and 5 bases had no gene match. The CDR3 sequence is 14 residues long. The germline CDR1 and CDR2 sequences are SGHRS and YFSETQ. CDR3 region: CASSYGQGAVEQYF. The CDR3 region has the DNA TGCGCCAGCAGCTACGGACAGGGGGCGGTCGAGCAGTACTTC.

This sequence joins TRBV12-3 or TRBV12-4 and TRBJ1-4, with a tentative D call TRBD1 (5 bases). The CDR3 has 15 residues. V lost 7 bases to trimming and J lost 8 bases, with 20 bases between them. The CDR3 region is CASKTLGRGGEKLFF. The CDR3 DNA reads as TGTGCCAGCAAGACACTGGGGAGGGGAGGGGAAAAACTGTTTTTT.

The chain recombines TRBV27 with TRBJ2-3; D gene uncertain. The CDR3 contains 16 residues. Germline CDR1 MNHEY, CDR2 SMNVEV (reference sequence). The V end lost 3 bases, the J end lost 2 bases, and 15 bases lay between the germline ends. The CDR3 nucleotides read TGTGCCAGCAGTTTCGGGTCCGGGCTACCCACAGATACGCAGTATTTT. It specifies CASSFGSGLPTDTQYF.

At least ten counts were recorded for this clonotype. CDR3 bases: TGTGCCAGCAGTGAAGTGGGCCCTCTGGAGACCCAGTACTTC. As protein: CASSEVGPLETQYF. The V call is TRBV25-1, the J call TRBJ2-5; no clear D gene. Trimming shortened V by 2 bases and J by 5 bases, and 12 bases separated the two germline ends. CDR1 is MGHDK, CDR2 SYGVNS, per germline. The CDR3 is 14 residues long. The whole variable domain, remainder taken from reference TRBV25-1 and TRBJ2-5, is EADIYQTPRYLVIGTGKKITLECSQTMGHDKMYWYQQDPGMELHLIHYSYGVNSTEKGDLSSESTVSRIRTEHFPLTLESARPSHTSQYLCASSEVGPLETQYFGPGTRLLVL.

The chain is built from TRBV5-4 and TRBJ1-2; D is undetermined. V lost 4 bases to trimming and J lost 0 bases, with 7 bases between them. From germline, CDR1 is SGHNT and CDR2 YYREEE (reference sequence). The CDR3 totals 13 residues. The CDR3 reads CASSARTNYGYTF. The DNA of the CDR3 is TGTGCCAGCAGCGCCCGTACTAACTATGGCTACACCTTC.

The genes are TRBV4-3 and TRBJ2-3; TRBD2 agrees at 7 bases. Trimming removed 8 bases from V and 3 bases from J; junction bases left unmatched: 5. CDR1 is LGHNA and CDR2 is YSLEER in the germline V gene. This CDR3 spans 13 amino acids. The CDR3 DNA reads as TGCGCCAGCGGGGGAGGGGTAACAGATACGCAGTATTTT. It encodes CASGGGVTDTQYF.

This clonotype came up many times. The chain carries TRBV12-3 or TRBV12-4 and TRBJ2-3; 16 bases are a match to TRBD2. The junction had 4 bases not matched to a gene; V was cut back by 2 bases and J by 2 bases. The CDR3 sequence is 18 residues long. The CDR3 DNA reads as TGTGCCAGCAGTTTACTCGGGACTAGCGGGGGGGTCACAGATACGCAGTATTTT. Protein product: CASSLLGTSGGVTDTQYF.

This chain connects TRBV13 to TRBJ2-5, with D possibly matching TRBD2 (5 bases). Deletions cut 1 base from V and 1 base from J, with 7 bases between. CDR1 and CDR2 (germline): PRHDT, FYEKMQ (reference sequence). The CDR3 length is 14 residues. The CDR3 DNA sequence: TGTGCCAGCAGCTTAGCGGGAAGCCAAGAGACCCAGTACTTC. Translated, it gives CASSLAGSQETQYF.

This clonotype was observed a single time. A much more abundant neighbour one base away suggests this may be a read error. The genes are TRBV3-1 and TRBJ2-3; D remains unclear. TRBJ1-5 explains the end of the DNA better; the J call may be wrong. The CDR3 has 16 amino acids. Germline V gives CDR1 LGHDT, CDR2 YNNKEL (reference sequence). CDR3 in amino acids: CASSQEEGGYTDTQHF. The CDR3 DNA sequence: TGTGCCAGCAGCCAAGAAGAGGGCGGGTACACAGATACGCAGCATTTT.

With regard to this clonotype: A clone one base away is much larger, so this may be a read error. This chain connects TRBV4-3 to TRBJ2-1; D is possibly TRBD2 (5 bases). Germline V gives CDR1 LGHNA, CDR2 YSLEER. The CDR3 runs to 14 residues. V shed 1 base and J shed 4 bases, with 8 bases lying between them. The CDR3 DNA follows: TGCGCCAGCAGCCAAGCGGGAAAATACAATGAGCAGTTCTTC. Its protein product is CASSQAGKYNEQFF.

The V call is TRBV7-8, the J call TRBJ2-1; 8 nucleotides match TRBD1. V trimming: 3 bases; J trimming: 6 bases; junction bases outside the gene matches: 7. This CDR3 comprises 15 residues. CDR1 and CDR2 (germline): SGHVS, FQNEAQ. For the CDR3, the DNA is TGTGCCAGCAGCTTCGGGACAGGTATGGGCAATGAGCAGTTCTTC. This codes for CASSFGTGMGNEQFF.

This clonotype appeared a few times. A much bigger clone sits one base away, suggesting this may be a read error. The chain employs TRBV6-5 and TRBJ1-1, with 7 bases lining up with TRBD1. The CDR3 runs 16 residues. Germline trimming cut 2 bases from V and 4 bases from J; bases unmatched to any gene: 10. Germline CDR1 is MNHEY and CDR2 is SVGAGI. The CDR3: CASSYIGAGGSTEAFF. The CDR3 bases are TGTGCCAGCAGTTACATCGGGGCAGGGGGGAGCACTGAAGCTTTCTTT.

This clonotype appeared a few times. The rearrangement joins TRBV7-2 to TRBJ1-2; 7 bases align to TRBD1. Germline V CDR1 and CDR2: SGHTA, FQGNSA. There are 15 residues in the CDR3. J lost 6 bases, V lost 0 bases, and 7 bases had no gene match. The CDR3 loop is CASSLASTGRNGYTF. In nucleotides, the CDR3 is TGTGCCAGCAGCTTAGCATCGACAGGGAGAAATGGCTACACCTTC.

Points on this clonotype: Since a much larger clone is just one base distant, this may be a read error. The chain couples TRBV20-1 to TRBJ2-3, with D perhaps matching TRBD2 (6 bases). CDR1 is DFQATT, CDR2 SNEGSKA, per germline (reference sequence). This CDR3 spans 17 amino acids. CDR3 sequence (DNA): TGCAGTGCCGGGACTTCGAGTATTTACACTAGCACAGATGCGCAGTATTTT. Residues: CSAGTSSIYTSTDAQYF.

This clonotype was detected only a few times. This chain links TRBV7-6 with TRBJ2-1; D remains ambiguous. The CDR3 spans 12 residues. Trimming cost V 5 bases and J 7 bases, with 9 bases left between them. Per germline, CDR1 SGHVS and CDR2 FNYEAQ. CDR3 sequence (DNA): TGTGCCAGCAGCGAAGAATCTAATGAGCAGTTCTTC. This gives the protein CASSEESNEQFF.

This clonotype showed up just a few times. This chain connects TRBV29-1 to TRBJ2-7, with 9 bases lining up with TRBD1. V lost 0 bases to trimming and J lost 3 bases; unmatched junction nucleotides: 0. Germline V gene sequence: CDR1 SQVTM, CDR2 ANQGSEA. CDR3 length: 13 amino acids. In DNA form, the CDR3 reads TGCAGCGTTGAAGAGGGACAGGGCTACGAGCAGTACTTC. Amino acids: CSVEEGQGYEQYF.

This clonotype was found a few times. V is TRBV11-2 and J is TRBJ1-5; D gene uncertain. CDR3 length equals 16 residues. CDR1 and CDR2 (germline): SGHAT, FQNNGV. V was pared by 4 bases and J by 2 bases, with 15 bases between. The CDR3 is CASSSEVVPGNQPQHF. The CDR3 coding sequence is TGTGCCAGCAGCTCCGAAGTGGTCCCGGGCAATCAGCCCCAGCATTTT.

This clonotype showed up just a few times. The chain carries TRBV6-5 and TRBJ1-6; a weak D match, TRBD1 (6 bases). V was cut by 7 bases and J by 5 bases, with 18 bases left in between. CDR1 and CDR2 from the germline V gene are MNHEY and SVGAGI. CDR3 length equals 16 residues. For the CDR3, the DNA is TGTGCCAGCATAGAGAGCCGGGACACCCATAATTCACCCCTCCACTTT. Translated: CASIESRDTHNSPLHF.

This clonotype was counted at least ten times. The rearrangement uses TRBV7-9 and TRBJ2-4; D gene unclear. Germline V gene lookup returns CDR1 SEHNR and CDR2 FQNEAQ (reference sequence). Trimming stripped 1 base from V and 0 bases from J, with 7 bases between. The CDR3 is 15 residues long. CDR3 DNA sequence: TGTGCCAGCAGCTTAGTGTCACTAGCCAAAAACATTCAGTACTTC. It encodes CASSLVSLAKNIQYF.

In this sample, this clonotype turned up a few times. The chain combines TRBV15 with TRBJ2-4, with D hard to call. This CDR3 is 14 amino acids long. Between the trimmed V and J ends, which lost 3 bases and 7 bases, there was a span of 13 bases. The germline V gene has CDR1 LNHNV and CDR2 YYDKDF (reference sequence). The CDR3 protein is CATSSEVMINIQYF. The CDR3 region has the DNA TGTGCCACCAGCAGTGAGGTCATGATTAACATTCAGTACTTC.

The chain combines TRBV28 with TRBJ1-1; no clear D. Germline values: CDR1 MDHEN, CDR2 SYDVKM. The CDR3 totals 13 residues. V was pared by 3 bases and J by 3 bases, with 8 bases between. CDR3 amino acids: CASSLETHTEAFF. CDR3 DNA sequence: TGTGCCAGCAGTTTGGAGACCCACACTGAAGCTTTCTTT.

This clonotype was detected many times. The chain joins TRBV4-3 to TRBJ2-1; no definite D call. From germline, CDR1 is LGHNA and CDR2 YSLEER. This CDR3 is built from 15 residues. V gave up 1 base and J gave up 2 bases, with 9 bases separating them. CDR3 sequence reads: CASSQVGVPYNEQFF. In DNA, the CDR3 is TGCGCCAGCAGCCAAGTTGGGGTCCCCTACAATGAGCAGTTCTTC.

This clonotype was seen a handful of times. The rearrangement links TRBV28 to TRBJ2-7; 7 bases agree with TRBD1. Trimming removed 6 bases from V and 2 bases from J; junction bases left unmatched: 10. CDR3 length: 15 amino acids. Germline V lookup: CDR1 MDHEN, CDR2 SYDVKM. The DNA for the CDR3 is TGTGCCAGCAGCCCCGACAGGGCCCTTACCTACGAGCAGTACTTC. Residues: CASSPDRALTYEQYF.

This clonotype was seen just once. The chain has TRBV6-2 or TRBV6-3 and TRBJ2-1, with 10 bases matching TRBD2. The CDR3 is made up of 17 amino acids. The junction had 12 bases not matched to a gene; V was cut back by 4 bases and J by 6 bases. The germline gives CDR1 MNHEY, CDR2 SVGEGT. CDR3 loop: CASSFLSRTSGFNEQFF. DNA for the CDR3: TGTGCCAGCAGTTTTTTATCGCGGACTAGCGGATTCAATGAGCAGTTCTTC.